The clone carrying this T cell receptor beta chain was picked up a small number of times. Its specificity is not known. This sample is drawn from a study of response to subunit inactivated influenza vaccine. Study-wide results and limits: Authors suggested that a seasonal influenza vaccination recruits few new T cells each time.

One entry per CDR3 protein, called by TCRdb with MiXCR from the RT-PCR reads. The profile shows more than 550,000 distinct CDR3 sequences, about 12% of them singletons. CDR3 size: 12 residues. Deletions cut 2 bases from V and 8 bases from J, with 6 bases between. Germline V gene lookup returns CDR1 KGHDR and CDR2 SFDVKD. The sequence was collected from a man aged 45-65 years who received an inactivated influenza vaccine. The input for sequencing was PBMCs from blood, taken on the day of vaccination. The chain employs TRBV24-1 and TRBJ1-5; unclear D gene. This CDR3 reads CATSDSREPQHF. The DNA of the CDR3 is TGTGCCACCAGTGATTCCCGTGAGCCCCAGCATTTT.